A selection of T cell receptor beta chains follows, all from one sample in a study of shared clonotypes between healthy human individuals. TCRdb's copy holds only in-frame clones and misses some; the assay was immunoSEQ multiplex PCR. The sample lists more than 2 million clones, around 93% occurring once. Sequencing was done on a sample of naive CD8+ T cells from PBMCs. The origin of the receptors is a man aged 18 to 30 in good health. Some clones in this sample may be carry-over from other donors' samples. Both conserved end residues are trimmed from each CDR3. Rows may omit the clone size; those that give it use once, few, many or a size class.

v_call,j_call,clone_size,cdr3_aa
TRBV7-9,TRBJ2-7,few,ASSPSRSDEQY
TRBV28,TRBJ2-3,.,ASTLGSSYTQY
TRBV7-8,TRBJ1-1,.,ASSLATRGLPEAF
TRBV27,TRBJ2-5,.,ASSLRPRTQETQY
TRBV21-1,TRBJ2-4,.,ASSPAGGPDIQY
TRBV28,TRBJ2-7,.,ASSLPISSLNEQY
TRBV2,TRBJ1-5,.,ASSEARGSNQPQH
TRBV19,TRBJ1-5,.,ASSARGDPPQH
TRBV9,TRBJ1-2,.,ASSPKASGYGYT
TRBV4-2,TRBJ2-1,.,ASSQVKGLGAYNEQF
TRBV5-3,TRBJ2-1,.,ARRLSDRDNEQF
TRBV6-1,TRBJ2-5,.,ASSEGVSPGETQY
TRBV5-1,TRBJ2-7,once,ASSLDRQGYTTGQY
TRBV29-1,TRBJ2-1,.,SVEGLFRGYNEQF
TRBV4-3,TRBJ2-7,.,ASSQDYERGSYEQY
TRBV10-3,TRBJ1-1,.,AISEVGATEAF
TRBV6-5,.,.,ASSLHRPYEQY
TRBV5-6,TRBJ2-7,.,ASGAGDNTYEQY
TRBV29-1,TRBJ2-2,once,SAKDRGRTGELF
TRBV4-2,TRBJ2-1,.,ASSLPGTSYEQF
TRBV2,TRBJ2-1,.,ASSDRTGGNEQF
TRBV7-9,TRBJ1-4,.,ASSLGPREKLF
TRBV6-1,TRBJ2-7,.,ASSERVLGIHEQY
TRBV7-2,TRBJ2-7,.,ASSLSRLTGLGAYEQY
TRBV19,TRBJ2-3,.,ASSPTPLSGSADTQY
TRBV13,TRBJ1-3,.,ASSFEQGGGNTIY
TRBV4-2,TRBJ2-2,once,ASSHLGGNTGELF
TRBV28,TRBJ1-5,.,ASSHGTGGSQPQH
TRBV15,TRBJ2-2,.,ATSSQTGGSGELF
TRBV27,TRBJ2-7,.,ASSPQGPMSYEQY
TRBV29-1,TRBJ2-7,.,SVETGNEQY
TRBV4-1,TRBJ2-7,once,ASSQEIAANYEQY
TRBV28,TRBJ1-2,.,ASSVAPGTPYGYT
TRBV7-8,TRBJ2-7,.,ASSLVRSGYEQY
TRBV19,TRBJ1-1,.,ASSPQRTLRNTEAF
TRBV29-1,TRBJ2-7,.,SVEDEAGSYEQY
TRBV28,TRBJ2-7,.,ASSLGGTSSEQY
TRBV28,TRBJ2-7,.,ASSFQGGSYEQY
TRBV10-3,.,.,AIRVAGDAEQY
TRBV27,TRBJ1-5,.,ASSPGRSNQPQH
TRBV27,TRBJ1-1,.,ASRQGSSTEAF